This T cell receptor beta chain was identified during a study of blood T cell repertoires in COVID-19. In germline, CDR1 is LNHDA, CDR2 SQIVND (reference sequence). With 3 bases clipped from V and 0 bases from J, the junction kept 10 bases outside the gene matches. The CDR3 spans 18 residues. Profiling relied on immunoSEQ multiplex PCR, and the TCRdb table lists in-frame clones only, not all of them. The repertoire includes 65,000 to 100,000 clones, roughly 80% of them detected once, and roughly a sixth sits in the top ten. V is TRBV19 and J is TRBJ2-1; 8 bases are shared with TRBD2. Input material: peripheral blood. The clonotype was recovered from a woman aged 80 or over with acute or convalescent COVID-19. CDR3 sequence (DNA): TGTGCCAGTAGTATGTTCCGCTTAGCGGGGAGCTCCTACAATGAGCAGTTCTTC. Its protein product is CASSMFRLAGSSYNEQFF.